This T cell receptor beta chain was sequenced during a study of T cells in Graves' hyperthyroidism and ophthalmopathy. As to this clonotype: A clone one base away is much larger, so this may be a read error.

V lost 8 bases and J 10 bases, leaving 15 bases between the germline ends. Germline CDR1 SGHAT, CDR2 FQNNGV. The CDR3 consists of 12 residues. RNA transcripts provided the source from which TCR beta CDR3 regions were amplified. During a first-round RT-PCR of the TCR CDR3, the HTBI primer set was used. Each CDR3 protein is one row after TCRdb ran MiXCR on the multiplex PCR reads. This table has hundreds of thousands of distinct CDR3 sequences, approximately 15% appearing once. The specimen was blood. The sequence came from a woman aged 30 to 39 with Graves' hyperthyroidism. The rearrangement joins TRBV11-2 to TRBJ2-1; no clear D gene. In DNA, the CDR3 is TGTGCCAGCGAGGCCTATTTTGACGAGCAGTTCTTC. As protein: CASEAYFDEQFF.